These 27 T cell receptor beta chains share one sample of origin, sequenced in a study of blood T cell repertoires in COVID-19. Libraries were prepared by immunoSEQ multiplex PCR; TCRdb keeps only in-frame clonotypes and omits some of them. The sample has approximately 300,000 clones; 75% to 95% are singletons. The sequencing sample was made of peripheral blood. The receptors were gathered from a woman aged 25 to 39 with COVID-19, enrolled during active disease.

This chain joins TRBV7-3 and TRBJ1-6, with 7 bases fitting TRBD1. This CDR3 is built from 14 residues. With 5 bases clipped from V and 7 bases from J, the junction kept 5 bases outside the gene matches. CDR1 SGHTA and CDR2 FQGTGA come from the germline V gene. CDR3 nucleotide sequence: TGTGCCAGCAGCAGGGGACAGACAAATTCACCCCTCCACTTT. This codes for CASSRGQTNSPLHF.

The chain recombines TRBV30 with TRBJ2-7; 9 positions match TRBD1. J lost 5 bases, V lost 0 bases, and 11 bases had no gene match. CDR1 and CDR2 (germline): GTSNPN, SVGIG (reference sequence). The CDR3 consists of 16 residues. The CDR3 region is CAWSVRWGGQGHEQYF. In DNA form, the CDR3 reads TGTGCCTGGAGTGTACGGTGGGGGGGACAGGGCCACGAGCAGTACTTC. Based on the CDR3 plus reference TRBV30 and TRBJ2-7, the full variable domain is SQTIHQWPATLVQPVGSPLSLECTVEGTSNPNLYWYRQAAGRGLQLLFYSVGIGQISSEVPQNLSASRPQDRQFILSSKKLLLSDSGFYLCAWSVRWGGQGHEQYFGPGTRLTVT.

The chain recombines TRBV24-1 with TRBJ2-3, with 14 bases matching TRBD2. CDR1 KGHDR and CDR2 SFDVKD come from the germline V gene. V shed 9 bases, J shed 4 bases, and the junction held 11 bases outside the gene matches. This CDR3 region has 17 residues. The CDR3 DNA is TGTGCCACCGCCGCCAAGGGACTAGCGGGAGCGGCAGATACGCAGTATTTT. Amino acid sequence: CATAAKGLAGAADTQYF.

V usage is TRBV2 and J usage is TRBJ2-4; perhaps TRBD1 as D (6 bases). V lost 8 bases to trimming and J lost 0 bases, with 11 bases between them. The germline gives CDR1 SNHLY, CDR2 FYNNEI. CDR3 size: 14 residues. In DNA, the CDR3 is TGTGCCAGCCAAAGACAGGTAGCCAAAAACATTCAGTACTTC. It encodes CASQRQVAKNIQYF.

The CDR3 region is CASLLAGGGEQFF. CDR3 in DNA: TGTGCCAGCCTACTAGCGGGAGGGGGGGAGCAGTTCTTC. The rearrangement links TRBV28 to TRBJ2-1; TRBD2 aligns across 13 bases. V was pared by 8 bases and J by 10 bases, with 5 bases of the junction left unmatched. Germline V CDR1 and CDR2: MDHEN, SYDVKM. The CDR3 runs to 13 residues. The whole variable domain, remainder taken from reference TRBV28 and TRBJ2-1, is DVKVTQSSRYLVKRTGEKVFLECVQDMDHENMFWYRQDPGLGLRLIYFSYDVKMKEKGDIPEGYSVSREKKERFSLILESASTNQTSMYLCASLLAGGGEQFFGPGTRLTVL.

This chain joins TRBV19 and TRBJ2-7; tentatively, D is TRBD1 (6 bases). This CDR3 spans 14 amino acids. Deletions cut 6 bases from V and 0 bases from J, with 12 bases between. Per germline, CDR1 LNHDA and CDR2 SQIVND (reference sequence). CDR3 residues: CASRLDRPSYEQYF. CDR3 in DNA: TGTGCCAGTAGGCTTGACAGGCCCTCCTACGAGCAGTACTTC.

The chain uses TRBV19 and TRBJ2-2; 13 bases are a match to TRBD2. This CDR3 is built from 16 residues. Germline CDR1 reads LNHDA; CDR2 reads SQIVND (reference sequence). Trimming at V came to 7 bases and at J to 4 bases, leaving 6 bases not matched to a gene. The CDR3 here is CASTRRLAGGTGELFF. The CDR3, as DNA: TGTGCCAGTACACGGAGACTAGCGGGAGGCACCGGGGAGCTGTTTTTT.

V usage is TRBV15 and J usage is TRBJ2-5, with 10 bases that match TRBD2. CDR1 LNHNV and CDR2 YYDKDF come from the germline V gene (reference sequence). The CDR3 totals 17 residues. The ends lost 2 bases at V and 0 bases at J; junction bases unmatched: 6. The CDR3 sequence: CATSRITSGTYQETQYF. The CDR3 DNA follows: TGTGCCACCAGCAGAATCACTAGCGGGACGTACCAAGAGACCCAGTACTTC.

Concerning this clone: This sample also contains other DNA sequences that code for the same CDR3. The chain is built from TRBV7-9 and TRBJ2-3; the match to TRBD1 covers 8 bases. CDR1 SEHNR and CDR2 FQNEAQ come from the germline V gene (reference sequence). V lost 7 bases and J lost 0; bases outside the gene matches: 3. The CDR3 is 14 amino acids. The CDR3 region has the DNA TGTGCCAGCACTGGACAGGGCAGCACAGATACGCAGTATTTT. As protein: CASTGQGSTDTQYF.

CDR3 nucleotide sequence: TGTGCCAGCAGCGAACAGGGGTTGCACGGAGCTTTCTTT. It codes for CASSEQGLHGAFF. The chain uses TRBV12-3 or TRBV12-4 and TRBJ1-1; 7 bases are shared with TRBD1. V shed 6 bases and J 10 bases; nucleotides not matched to a gene: 11. The CDR3 extends over 13 amino acids.

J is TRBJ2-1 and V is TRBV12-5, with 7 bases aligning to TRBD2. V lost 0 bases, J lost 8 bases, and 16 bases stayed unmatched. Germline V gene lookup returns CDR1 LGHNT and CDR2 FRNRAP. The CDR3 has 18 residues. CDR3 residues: CASGLVRDGRPPLDEQFF. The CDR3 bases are TGTGCTAGTGGTTTGGTAAGAGACGGGAGGCCTCCCTTGGATGAGCAGTTCTTC.

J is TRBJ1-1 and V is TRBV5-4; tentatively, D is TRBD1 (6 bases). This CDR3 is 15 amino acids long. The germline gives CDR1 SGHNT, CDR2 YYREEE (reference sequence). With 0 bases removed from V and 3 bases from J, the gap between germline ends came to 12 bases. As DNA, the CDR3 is TGTGCCAGCAGCTTGGGCCACAGGGAGTACACTGAAGCTTTCTTT. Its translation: CASSLGHREYTEAFF.

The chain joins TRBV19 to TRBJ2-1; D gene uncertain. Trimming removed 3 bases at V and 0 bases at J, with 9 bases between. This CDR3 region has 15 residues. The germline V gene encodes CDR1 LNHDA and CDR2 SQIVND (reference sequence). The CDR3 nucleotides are TGTGCCAGTAGTATCGATAAGAGCTCCTACAATGAGCAGTTCTTC. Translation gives CASSIDKSSYNEQFF.

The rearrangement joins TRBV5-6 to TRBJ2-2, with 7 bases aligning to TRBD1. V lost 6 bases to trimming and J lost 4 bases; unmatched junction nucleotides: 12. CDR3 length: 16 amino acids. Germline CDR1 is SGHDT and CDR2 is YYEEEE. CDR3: CASTSGQAQFTGELFF. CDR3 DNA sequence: TGTGCCAGCACCTCTGGACAGGCCCAGTTCACCGGGGAGCTGTTTTTT.

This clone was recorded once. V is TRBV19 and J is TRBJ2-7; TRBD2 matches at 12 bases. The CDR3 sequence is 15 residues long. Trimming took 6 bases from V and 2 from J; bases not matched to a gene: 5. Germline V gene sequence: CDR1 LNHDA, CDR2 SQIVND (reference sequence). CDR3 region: CASSKGLAGTYEQYF. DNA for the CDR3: TGTGCCAGTAGCAAAGGACTAGCGGGAACCTACGAGCAGTACTTC.

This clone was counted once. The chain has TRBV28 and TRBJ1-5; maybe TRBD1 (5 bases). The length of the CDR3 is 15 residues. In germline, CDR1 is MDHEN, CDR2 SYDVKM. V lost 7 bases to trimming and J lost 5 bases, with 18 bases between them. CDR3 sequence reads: CASTSDKGGDQPQHF. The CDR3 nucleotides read TGTGCCAGCACCTCGGACAAAGGTGGTGATCAGCCCCAGCATTTT.

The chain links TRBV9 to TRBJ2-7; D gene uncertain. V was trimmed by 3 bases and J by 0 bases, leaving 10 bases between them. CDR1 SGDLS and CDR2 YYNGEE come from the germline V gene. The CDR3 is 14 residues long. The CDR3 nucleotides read TGTGCCAGCAGCGAAAACTTATACTCCTACGAGCAGTACTTC. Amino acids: CASSENLYSYEQYF.

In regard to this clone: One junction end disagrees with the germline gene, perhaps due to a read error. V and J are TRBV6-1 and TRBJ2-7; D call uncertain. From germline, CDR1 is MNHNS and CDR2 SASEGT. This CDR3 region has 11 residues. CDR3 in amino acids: CASSEILGAQF. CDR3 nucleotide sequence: TGTGCCAGCAGTGAAATCTTAGGAGCGCAGTTC.

CDR3 sequence reads: CASSVDGGNEKLFF. CDR3 nucleotides: TGTGCCAGCAGCGTAGATGGCGGGAATGAAAAACTGTTTTTT. The V gene is TRBV9, the J gene TRBJ1-4; D is unresolved. Germline V gene lookup returns CDR1 SGDLS and CDR2 YYNGEE. The CDR3 runs to 14 residues. The germline V and J ends were trimmed by 0 bases and 5 bases, with 8 bases remaining between them.

CDR3 amino acids: CASSNQHQETQYF. The CDR3 nucleotides read TGTGCCAGCAGCAATCAACATCAAGAGACCCAGTACTTC. The chain employs TRBV21-1 and TRBJ2-5; the table's D call TRBD1 went unverified against the DNA. TRBV21-1 is a known pseudogene. This CDR3 is 13 amino acids long.

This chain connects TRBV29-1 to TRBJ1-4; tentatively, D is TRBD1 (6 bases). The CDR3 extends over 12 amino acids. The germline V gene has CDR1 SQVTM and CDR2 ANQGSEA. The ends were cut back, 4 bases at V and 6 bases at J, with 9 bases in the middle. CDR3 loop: CSVGQGYEKLFF. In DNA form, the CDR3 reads TGCAGCGTTGGGCAGGGGTATGAAAAACTGTTTTTT. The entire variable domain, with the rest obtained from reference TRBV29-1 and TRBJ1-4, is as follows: SAVISQKPSRDICQRGTSLTIQCQVDSQVTMMFWYRQQPGQSLTLIATANQGSEATYESGFVIDKFPISRPNLTFSTLTVSNMSPEDSSIYLCSVGQGYEKLFFGSGTQLSVL.

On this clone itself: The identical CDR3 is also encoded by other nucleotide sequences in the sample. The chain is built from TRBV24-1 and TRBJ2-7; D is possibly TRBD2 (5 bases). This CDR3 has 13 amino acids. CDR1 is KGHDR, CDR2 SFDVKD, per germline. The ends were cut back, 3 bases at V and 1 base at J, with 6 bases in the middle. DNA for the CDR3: TGTGCCACCAGTGATGGGAGTTCCTACGAGCAGTACTTC. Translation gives CATSDGSSYEQYF.

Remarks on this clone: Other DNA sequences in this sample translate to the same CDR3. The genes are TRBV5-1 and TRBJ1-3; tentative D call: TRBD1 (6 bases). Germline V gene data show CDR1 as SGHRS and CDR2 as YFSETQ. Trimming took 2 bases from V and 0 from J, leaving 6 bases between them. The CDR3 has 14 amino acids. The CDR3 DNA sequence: TGCGCCAGCAGCTTAGGGGGCTCTGGAAACACCATATATTTT. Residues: CASSLGGSGNTIYF.

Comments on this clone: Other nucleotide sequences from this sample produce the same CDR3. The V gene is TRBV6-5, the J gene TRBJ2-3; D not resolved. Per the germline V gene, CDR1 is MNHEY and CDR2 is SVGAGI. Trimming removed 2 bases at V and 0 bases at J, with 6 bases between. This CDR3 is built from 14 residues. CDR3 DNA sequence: TGTGCCAGCAGTTACAGTAGAAGCACAGATACGCAGTATTTT. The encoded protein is CASSYSRSTDTQYF.

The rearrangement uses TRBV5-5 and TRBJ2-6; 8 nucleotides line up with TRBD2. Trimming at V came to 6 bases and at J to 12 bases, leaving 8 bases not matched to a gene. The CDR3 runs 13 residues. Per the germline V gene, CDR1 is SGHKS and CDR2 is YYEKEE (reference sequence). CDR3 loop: CASISWAGGVLTF. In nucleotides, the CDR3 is TGTGCCAGCATCTCATGGGCGGGGGGCGTCCTGACTTTC.

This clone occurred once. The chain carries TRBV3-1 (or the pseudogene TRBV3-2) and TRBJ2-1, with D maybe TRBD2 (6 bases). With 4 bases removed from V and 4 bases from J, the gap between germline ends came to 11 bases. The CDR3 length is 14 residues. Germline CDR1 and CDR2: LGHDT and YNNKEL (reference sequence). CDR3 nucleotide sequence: TGTGCCAGCAGCCGAAGGGAGGCATACAATGAGCAGTTCTTC. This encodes CASSRREAYNEQFF.

CDR3 protein: CASSFREAYEQYF. The CDR3 coding sequence is TGTGCCAGCAGTTTTCGTGAGGCCTACGAGCAGTACTTC. The chain joins TRBV27 to TRBJ2-7; D uncertain. V was trimmed by 3 bases and J by 2 bases, leaving 8 bases between them. Per germline, CDR1 MNHEY and CDR2 SMNVEV (reference sequence). CDR3 length: 13 amino acids.